This TCR beta chain was observed in a study (dated by TCRdb to about 2015). Regarding the complete study: The study set out to test whether tumor-infiltrating Tregs in breast cancer get recruited from blood Tregs or are instead converted in situ from other CD4+ T cell subsets. Study-wide findings and limitations: Validation in the larger cohort was restricted to a single TCR beta V-J rearrangement rather than whole repertoires. The TCR alpha and beta sequences of tumor-infiltrating Tregs showed the greatest overlap with tumor naive CD4+ T cells, followed by blood naive CD4+ T cells. Tumor memory CD4+ T cell TCR gene usage clustered with blood and lymph node memory CD4+ cells and lymph node naive CD4+ cells.

The CDR3 numbers 16 residues from cysteine through phenylalanine. Solely the CDR3 DNA is kept, with 48 bases framed from the first base. CDR1 is given as MGHRA and CDR2 as YSYEKL, both from the germline V gene. V and J are trimmed by 1 base and 1 base, and the gene matches miss 6 bases of the junction. CD4+CD45RO+CD25- cells were isolated as memory CD4+ T cells. Tregs, naive and memory CD4+ T cells from tumor, blood and ipsilateral draining lymph nodes of 5 or 6 breast cancer patients underwent full-length TCR alpha and beta sequencing. Tumor tissue and lymph nodes from ipsilateral axillary dissection were perfused with PBS, minced and digested with collagenase I and hyaluronidase. FACS confirmed that the sorted cell populations were more than 90% pure. Full-length TCR variable regions were amplified by 5' RACE PCR with constant-region reverse primers, and semi-nested PCR with Nested Universal Primer A was subsequently performed. The ReliaPrep RNA Cell Miniprep System was used to extract total RNA, which was then reverse transcribed into 5'RACE-ready cDNA with the SMARTer RACE 5'/3' Kit. Full-length TCR alpha and beta libraries were barcoded with multiplex adaptors and sequenced on an Illumina MiSeq. Processing in the source paper ran as follows. Sequencing data were pooled across the five patients for each of nine subset-tissue groups and compared by unsupervised clustering of TCR gene usage. The Morisita-Horn index was used to calculate repertoire similarity, with shared sequences weighted by how much each contributed to each repertoire. Clones were called with MiXCR by TCRdb after fastp trimmed the public reads at Q25, and only in-frame beta chains were retained. Duplicate CDR3 protein sequences are folded into a single record with the most common DNA and genes. These V and J calls originate from TCRdb's pipeline instead of the authors' own analysis. This sample comprises around 50,000 distinct CDR3 sequences, roughly 28% of them detected only once. The ten largest clones capture around 3.1% of the sample.

Of note for this clonotype: It has no known antigen specificity. Per-base quality was not reported, and no clone a single base away is much larger than it.

Material for sequencing was tumor-infiltrating memory CD4+ T cells sorted from the breast tumor. Sample cell subset or site, as interpreted from the label and publication: memory CD4+ T cells, CD4+CD45RO+CD25-. The receptor's source is a female donor with breast cancer. The chain employs TRBV4-1 and TRBJ1-1; 7 bases in between match TRBD1. The DNA sequence is given as TGCGCCAGCAGCCAAGTTAGGGGGACAGCGAACACTGAAGCTTTCTTT. It is translated as CASSQVRGTANTEAFF.